This T cell receptor (beta chain) was recorded in a study of blood T cells in healthy people across ages. General observations from the study: Higher diversity and more naive CD4+ cells were features of long-lived donors, compared to aged donors.

A sample-barcoded 5' primer and a J-beta primer mix were used in a second PCR of roughly 7 to 12 cycles. TCRdb fed the 5' RACE reads into MiXCR, producing one record per CDR3 protein. Of fewer than 600,000 distinct CDR3 sequences in the sample, about 29% were seen once. As to this clonotype: Its antigen remains unidentified.

These records were also assigned to another study, of T cells of mothers and their children.

The sample was blood. The clonotype originates from a boy aged 2-9 years in good health.

CDR3 sequence reads: CASSVNAGGAFF. The DNA of the CDR3 is TGTGCCAGCAGCGTGAATGCAGGTGGAGCTTTCTTT. The chain recombines TRBV7-2 with TRBJ1-1; D remains unclear. The germline V gene has CDR1 SGHTA and CDR2 FQGNSA. CDR3 length: 12 amino acids. The V and J ends lost 5 bases and 10 bases respectively, with 14 bases between them.